This TCR beta chain was identified during a study of radiotherapy plus CTLA-4 blockade in lung cancer. Overall study: Objective responses were seen in about a sixth of patients, disease control in roughly 30%. Overall study results and limits: Early clone dynamics of blood T cells, plus interferon-beta, reportedly predicted response best.

The germline gives CDR1 SGHTA, CDR2 FQGTGA. CDR3 length: 14 residues. Between the trimmed V and J ends, which lost 0 bases and 8 bases, there was a span of 13 bases. Assay: immunoSEQ multiplex PCR; the TCRdb copy retains only in-frame clones and omits some. The sample lists around 40,000 clones, more than 65% occurring once. As regards this clone: Its target is not known.

The source was peripheral blood, collected from a patient treated with radiotherapy plus ipilimumab. The rearrangement uses TRBV7-3 and TRBJ1-2; maybe TRBD1 (6 bases). The TCR comes from a human donor with non-small cell lung cancer who had stable disease on radiotherapy plus ipilimumab. The CDR3 reads CASSLTGRGGGYTF. CDR3 nucleotide sequence: TGTGCCAGCAGCTTAACGGGCAGGGGCGGCGGCTACACCTTC.